The 2 T cell receptor beta chains below all came from one sample that was sequenced in a study of vaccination effects on CD4 cells after COVID-19. Sequencing used immunoSEQ multiplex PCR; TCRdb keeps in-frame clones, though not all of them. In the table there are fewer than 75,000 clones, approximately 72% of which are singletons. Following an approximately eleven-day culture, CD4+ T cells were purified. Either the BNT162b2 or mRNA-1273 vaccine was given to participants in two doses. For these TCRs, the target antigens are not known. Sequencing was performed on CD4+ T cells from PBMCs cultured without peptide, taken after COVID-19 vaccination. The receptors here all came from a human donor who received a COVID-19 vaccine.

This clone is a singleton in its sample. The chain has TRBV18 and TRBJ1-1; TRBD1 aligns across 8 bases. Germline V gene data show CDR1 as KGHSH and CDR2 as LQKENI. This CDR3 has 15 residues. V was pared by 2 bases and J by 6 bases, with 8 bases of the junction left unmatched. The CDR3 region has the DNA TGTGCCAGCTCACCAACCTGGACAGGGCGGGCTGAAGCTTTCTTT. Translating it yields CASSPTWTGRAEAFF.

This clone was counted a single time. The chain recombines TRBV30 with TRBJ2-6; unclear D gene. The germline CDR1 and CDR2 sequences are GTSNPN and SVGIG (reference sequence). V gave up 1 base and J gave up 3 bases, with 10 bases separating them. The length of the CDR3 is 15 residues. The CDR3 loop is CAWSDLFIGANVLTF. CDR3 nucleotide sequence: TGTGCCTGGAGTGACCTTTTTATTGGGGCCAACGTCCTGACTTTC.